One sample yielded the 18 T cell receptor beta chains listed below, sequenced in a study of healthy donors' naive CD4 and CD8 T cells. TCR libraries were built from 500 to 600 ng of total RNA by linear amplification. From the reads, TCRdb called clonotypes with MiXCR, one entry per CDR3 protein. This table has about 180,000 distinct CDR3 sequences, about 70% appearing once. The sequenced sample was naive CD4+ and CD8+ T cells sorted from blood, pooled from several donors. The receptors shown here come from a pool of human donors in good health; the sample pools cells from several healthy donors.

This rearrangement joins TRBV6-5 to TRBJ2-7, with D uncertain. V lost 5 bases and J 6 bases, leaving 14 bases between the germline ends. This CDR3 contains 13 residues. Germline CDR1 MNHEY, CDR2 SVGAGI. CDR3 bases: TGTGCCAGCAGTCCCAACCGCCTCTCCGAGCAGTACTTC. Protein: CASSPNRLSEQYF.

In its sample, this clonotype was seen a few times. V usage is TRBV30 and J usage is TRBJ2-1; 8 nucleotides match TRBD2. V gave up 0 bases and J gave up 5 bases; unmatched junction bases: 3. The CDR3 spans 14 residues. Per the germline V gene, CDR1 is GTSNPN and CDR2 is SVGIG (reference sequence). The CDR3 DNA sequence: TGTGCCTGGAGTGTCGGCGGGAGGAACAATGAGCAGTTCTTC. The encoded protein is CAWSVGGRNNEQFF.

The chain joins TRBV29-1 to TRBJ2-1; D possibly corresponds to TRBD1 (6 bases). With 1 base removed from V and 10 bases from J, the gap between germline ends came to 17 bases. CDR3 length equals 14 residues. Germline-derived CDR1 and CDR2 are SQVTM and ANQGSEA. This CDR3 reads CSVEGGQRGMEQFF. DNA for the CDR3: TGCAGCGTTGAAGGCGGACAGCGTGGAATGGAGCAGTTCTTC.

The chain has TRBV27 and TRBJ2-7; weak D call: TRBD1 (5 bases). The CDR3 runs 11 residues. Germline values: CDR1 MNHEY, CDR2 SMNVEV (reference sequence). V gave up 8 bases and J gave up 2 bases, with 7 bases separating them. The CDR3 sequence: CASGHPYEQYV. As DNA, the CDR3 is TGTGCCAGCGGACACCCCTACGAGCAGTACGTC.

The rearrangement joins TRBV20-1 to TRBJ1-6; 8 nucleotides line up with TRBD1. CDR3 length equals 16 residues. Germline loops: CDR1 DFQATT, CDR2 SNEGSKA (reference sequence). The V gene end was trimmed by 2 bases and the J gene end by 6 bases; junction bases not matched to a gene: 9. CDR3 nucleotide sequence: TGCAGTGCTAGACCCGGGACAGGTCCCCCTAATTCACCCCTCCACTTT. This gives the protein CSARPGTGPPNSPLHF.

The chain combines TRBV4-3 with TRBJ1-5; weak D call: TRBD1 (6 bases). The CDR3 spans 15 residues. Trimming removed 0 bases from V and 6 bases from J, with 12 bases in between. Per germline, CDR1 LGHNA and CDR2 YSLEER. CDR3 in amino acids: CASSQEGARGQPQHF. In DNA, the CDR3 is TGCGCCAGCAGCCAAGAGGGGGCCCGGGGTCAGCCCCAGCATTTT.

The V gene is TRBV11-2, the J gene TRBJ2-7; a possible D gene is TRBD2 (6 bases). Germline values: CDR1 SGHAT, CDR2 FQNNGV. V was cut by 1 base and J by 3 bases, with 13 bases left in between. The CDR3 covers 15 residues. The CDR3 DNA reads TGTGCCAGCAGCTTAGTCCAGGGAGGACGCTACGAGCAGTACTTC. Translation gives CASSLVQGGRYEQYF.

The chain uses TRBV19 and TRBJ2-7, with D maybe TRBD1 (6 bases). This CDR3 is built from 13 residues. The germline V gene encodes CDR1 LNHDA and CDR2 SQIVND (reference sequence). The V end lost 5 bases, the J end lost 3 bases, and 11 bases lay between the germline ends. The CDR3 bases are TGTGCCAGTAGTGAACAGGGAAGCTACGAGCAGTACTTC. It yields the protein CASSEQGSYEQYF. Full variable domain (rest looked up from reference TRBV19 and TRBJ2-7): DGGITQSPKYLFRKEGQNVTLSCEQNLNHDAMYWYRQDPGQGLRLIYYSQIVNDFQKGDIAEGYSVSREKKESFPLTVTSAQKNPTAFYLCASSEQGSYEQYFGPGTRLTVT.

The gene calls are TRBV5-1 and TRBJ2-2; 7 bases are shared with TRBD1. From germline, CDR1 is SGHRS and CDR2 YFSETQ. The CDR3 totals 15 residues. J gave up 6 bases and V 2 bases, and 7 bases lay outside the gene matches. CDR3 DNA sequence: TGCGCCAGCAGCTTCAATAGACAGGGAGCCGGGGAGCTGTTTTTT. This codes for CASSFNRQGAGELFF.

The V and J genes are TRBV29-1 and TRBJ2-2; 7 bases map to TRBD1. This CDR3 is built from 12 residues. The germline V gene encodes CDR1 SQVTM and CDR2 ANQGSEA. V shed 4 bases and J 7 bases; nucleotides not matched to a gene: 3. DNA of the CDR3: TGCAGCGTTGGACAGGGTTTCGGGGAGCTGTTTTTT. It translates to CSVGQGFGELFF.

The V and J genes are TRBV27 and TRBJ2-6; D is unresolved. The germline V gene has CDR1 MNHEY and CDR2 SMNVEV (reference sequence). This CDR3 comprises 16 residues. The V end was cut by 5 bases, the J end by 0 bases, with 11 bases between. CDR3 amino acids: CASSLWSTSGANVLTF. For the CDR3, the DNA is TGTGCCAGCAGTCTGTGGTCGACCTCTGGGGCCAACGTCCTGACTTTC.

This clonotype was recorded only once. This chain uses TRBV5-5 with TRBJ2-1; TRBD1 agrees at 7 bases. This CDR3 has 18 amino acids. Germline-derived CDR1 and CDR2 are SGHKS and YYEKEE (reference sequence). Trimming removed 5 bases from V and 8 bases from J; junction bases left unmatched: 22. The CDR3 loop reads CASRYGQDNVLWSDEQFF. CDR3 nucleotides: TGTGCCAGCAGATACGGACAGGACAATGTACTGTGGTCGGATGAGCAGTTCTTC. Drawing the rest from reference TRBV5-5 and TRBJ2-1, the complete variable domain is DAGVTQSPTHLIKTRGQQVTLRCSPISGHKSVSWYQQVLGQGPQFIFQYYEKEERGRGNFPDRFSARQFPNYSSELNVNALLLGDSALYLCASRYGQDNVLWSDEQFFGPGTRLTVL.

V and J are TRBV6-6 and TRBJ2-1; the match to TRBD2 covers 10 bases. CDR3 size: 16 residues. Germline V lookup: CDR1 MNHNY, CDR2 SVGAGI (reference sequence). J gave up 4 bases and V 0 bases, and 3 bases lay outside the gene matches. The CDR3 nucleotides are TGTGCCAGCAGTTACTCGTGGACTAGCGGTTACAATGAGCAGTTCTTC. Protein: CASSYSWTSGYNEQFF.

The chain is built from TRBV27 and TRBJ1-5; 10 bases align to TRBD1. CDR1 is MNHEY and CDR2 is SMNVEV in the germline V gene (reference sequence). This CDR3 is built from 17 residues. V lost 3 bases to trimming and J lost 5 bases; unmatched junction nucleotides: 10. The CDR3 loop is CASSLTPGQGEDQPQHF. The CDR3 DNA is TGTGCCAGCAGTTTGACGCCCGGACAGGGGGAGGATCAGCCCCAGCATTTT.

CDR3 amino acids: CASIQTGPAIADTQYF. For the CDR3, the DNA is TGTGCCAGCATCCAAACCGGGCCCGCGATAGCAGATACGCAGTATTTT. This chain links TRBV2 with TRBJ2-3; D remains ambiguous. The germline V and J ends were trimmed by 7 bases and 4 bases, with 21 bases remaining between them. Per the germline V gene, CDR1 is SNHLY and CDR2 is FYNNEI. The CDR3 consists of 16 residues.

The rearrangement links TRBV7-9 to TRBJ1-2; a possible D gene is TRBD1 (5 bases). CDR1 is SEHNR and CDR2 is FQNEAQ in the germline V gene (reference sequence). The CDR3 length is 13 residues. The V end was cut by 5 bases, the J end by 6 bases, with 13 bases between. The CDR3 bases are TGTGCCAGCAGCGATACGGACAAGCATGGCTACACCTTC. It translates to CASSDTDKHGYTF. Filled out from reference TRBV7-9 and TRBJ1-2, the complete variable domain reads DTGVSQNPRHKITKRGQNVTFRCDPISEHNRLYWYRQTLGQGPEFLTYFQNEAQLEKSRLLSDRFSAERPKGSFSTLEIQRTEQGDSAMYLCASSDTDKHGYTFGSGTRLTVV.

The chain combines TRBV29-1 with TRBJ1-5, with 8 bases matching TRBD1. The CDR3 spans 14 residues. With 4 bases clipped from V and 4 bases from J, the junction kept 6 bases outside the gene matches. Germline CDR1 is SQVTM and CDR2 is ANQGSEA. The CDR3 nucleotides are TGCAGCGTTGGGACAGGGACGTTAAATCAGCCCCAGCATTTT. It encodes CSVGTGTLNQPQHF. Full variable domain (remainder filled in from reference TRBV29-1 and TRBJ1-5): SAVISQKPSRDICQRGTSLTIQCQVDSQVTMMFWYRQQPGQSLTLIATANQGSEATYESGFVIDKFPISRPNLTFSTLTVSNMSPEDSSIYLCSVGTGTLNQPQHFGDGTRLSIL.

This clonotype showed up just once. This chain uses TRBV10-3 with TRBJ2-7; D possibly matches TRBD1 or TRBD2 (5 bases each). The V end lost 0 bases, the J end lost 5 bases, and 17 bases lay between the germline ends. CDR3 length: 16 amino acids. CDR1 and CDR2 (germline): ENHRY, SYGVKD. CDR3 DNA sequence: TGTGCCATCAGTGAGTCGGGACCCCAGGGAAACAACGAGCAGTACTTC. Its protein is CAISESGPQGNNEQYF.